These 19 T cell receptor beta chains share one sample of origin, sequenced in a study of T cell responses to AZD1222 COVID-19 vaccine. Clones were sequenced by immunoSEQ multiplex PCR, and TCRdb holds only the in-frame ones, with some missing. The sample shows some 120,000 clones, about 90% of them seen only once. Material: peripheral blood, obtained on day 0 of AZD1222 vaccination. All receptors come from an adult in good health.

CDR3 residues: CASSPLLAGGQNEQFF. The CDR3 DNA follows: TGTGCCAGCAGCCCCCTCCTAGCGGGGGGCCAGAATGAGCAGTTCTTC. The rearrangement uses TRBV11-3 and TRBJ2-1, with TRBD2 identical over 11 bases. The J segment lost 7 bases and the V segment lost 5 bases, leaving 10 bases of the junction unmatched. CDR3 length: 16 residues. Germline CDR1 is SGHNT and CDR2 is YENEEA.

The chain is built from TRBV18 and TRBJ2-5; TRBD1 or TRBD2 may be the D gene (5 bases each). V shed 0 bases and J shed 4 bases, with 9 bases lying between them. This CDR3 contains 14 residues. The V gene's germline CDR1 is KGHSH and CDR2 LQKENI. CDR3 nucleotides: TGTGCCAGCTCACCACCGTCAGGGAGAGAGACCCAGTACTTC. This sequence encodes CASSPPSGRETQYF.

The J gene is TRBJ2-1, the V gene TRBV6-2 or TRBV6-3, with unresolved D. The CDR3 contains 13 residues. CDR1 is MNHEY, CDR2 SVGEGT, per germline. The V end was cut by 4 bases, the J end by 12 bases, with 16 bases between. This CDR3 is CASSLNGPTAQFF. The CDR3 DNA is TGTGCCAGCAGTTTGAACGGCCCCACGGCGCAGTTCTTC.

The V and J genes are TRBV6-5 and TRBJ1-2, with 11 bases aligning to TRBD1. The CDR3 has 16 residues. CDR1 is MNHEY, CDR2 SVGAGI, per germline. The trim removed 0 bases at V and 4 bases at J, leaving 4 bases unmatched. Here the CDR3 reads CASSYSRTGGTYGYTF. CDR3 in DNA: TGTGCCAGCAGTTACTCGCGGACAGGGGGCACCTATGGCTACACCTTC.

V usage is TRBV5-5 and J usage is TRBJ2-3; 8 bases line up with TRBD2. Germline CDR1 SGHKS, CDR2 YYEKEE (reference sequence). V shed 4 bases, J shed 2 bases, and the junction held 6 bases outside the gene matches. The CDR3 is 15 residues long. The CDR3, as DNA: TGTGCCAGCAGCAACGGACTAGCACCCACAGATACGCAGTATTTT. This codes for CASSNGLAPTDTQYF.

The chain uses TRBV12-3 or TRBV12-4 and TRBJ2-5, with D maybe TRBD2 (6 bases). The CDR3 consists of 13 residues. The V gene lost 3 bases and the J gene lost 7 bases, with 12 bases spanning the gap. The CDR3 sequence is CASSFRDSRTQYF. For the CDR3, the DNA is TGTGCCAGCAGTTTTAGGGACTCACGGACCCAGTACTTC.

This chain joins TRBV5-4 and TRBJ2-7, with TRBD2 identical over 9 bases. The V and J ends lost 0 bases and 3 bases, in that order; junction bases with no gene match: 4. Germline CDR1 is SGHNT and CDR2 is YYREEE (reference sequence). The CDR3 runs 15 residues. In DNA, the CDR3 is TGTGCCAGCAGCTTGGGCGGGACTAGCTACTACGAGCAGTACTTC. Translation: CASSLGGTSYYEQYF.

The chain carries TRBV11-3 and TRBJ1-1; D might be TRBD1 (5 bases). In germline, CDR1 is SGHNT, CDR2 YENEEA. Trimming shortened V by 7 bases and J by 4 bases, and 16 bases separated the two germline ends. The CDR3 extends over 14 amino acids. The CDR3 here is CASTSGGGVTEAFF. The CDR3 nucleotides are TGTGCCAGCACCTCGGGGGGAGGGGTCACTGAAGCTTTCTTT.

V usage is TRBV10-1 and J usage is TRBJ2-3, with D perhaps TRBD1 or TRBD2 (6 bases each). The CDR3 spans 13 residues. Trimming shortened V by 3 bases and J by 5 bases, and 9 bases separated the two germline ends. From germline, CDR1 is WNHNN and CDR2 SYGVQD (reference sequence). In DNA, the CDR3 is TGCGCCAGCAGTGAAGGGGGGTTAGATACGCAGTATTTT. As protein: CASSEGGLDTQYF.

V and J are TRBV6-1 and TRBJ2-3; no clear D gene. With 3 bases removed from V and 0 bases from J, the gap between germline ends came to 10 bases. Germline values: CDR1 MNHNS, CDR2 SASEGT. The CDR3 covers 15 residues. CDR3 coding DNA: TGTGCCAGCAGTGACAGACTTATTAGCACAGATACGCAGTATTTT. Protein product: CASSDRLISTDTQYF.

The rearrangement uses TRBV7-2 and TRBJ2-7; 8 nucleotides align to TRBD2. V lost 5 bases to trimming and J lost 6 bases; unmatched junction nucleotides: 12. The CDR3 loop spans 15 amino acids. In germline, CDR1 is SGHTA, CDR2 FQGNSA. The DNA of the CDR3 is TGTGCCAGCAGCACCCACGGGACTAGTAATCGCGAGCAGTACTTC. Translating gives CASSTHGTSNREQYF.

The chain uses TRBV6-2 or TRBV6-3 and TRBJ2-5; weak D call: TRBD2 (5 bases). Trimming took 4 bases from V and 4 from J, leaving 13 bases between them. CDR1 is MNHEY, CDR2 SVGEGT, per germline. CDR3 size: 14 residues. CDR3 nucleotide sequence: TGTGCCAGCAGTTCCCCCACTCGGGGAGAGACCCAGTACTTC. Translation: CASSSPTRGETQYF.

This chain's CDR3 is CASSQASGGDYEQYF. In nucleotides, the CDR3 is TGTGCCAGCAGCCAAGCATCGGGAGGGGACTACGAGCAGTACTTC. V is TRBV4-2 and J is TRBJ2-7; 8 bases align to TRBD2. The V segment lost 1 base and the J segment 3 bases; nucleotides outside the gene matches: 5. This CDR3 has 15 amino acids. Germline V gene lookup returns CDR1 LGHNA and CDR2 YNFKEQ.

The CDR3 DNA reads as TGTGCCAGCAGTAAGGGACAGGGAGGTTGGGGCACTGAAGCTTTCTTT. Its protein product is CASSKGQGGWGTEAFF. The gene calls are TRBV2 and TRBJ1-1, with 9 nucleotides matching TRBD1. The ends lost 5 bases at V and 4 bases at J; junction bases unmatched: 11. CDR1 SNHLY and CDR2 FYNNEI come from the germline V gene. The CDR3 is 16 residues long.

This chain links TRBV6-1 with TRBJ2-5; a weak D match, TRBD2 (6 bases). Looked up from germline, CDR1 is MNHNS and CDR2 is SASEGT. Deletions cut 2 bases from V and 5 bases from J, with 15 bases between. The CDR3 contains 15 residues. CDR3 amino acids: CASSELLARMETQYF. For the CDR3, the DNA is TGTGCCAGCAGTGAATTGCTAGCGCGAATGGAGACCCAGTACTTC.

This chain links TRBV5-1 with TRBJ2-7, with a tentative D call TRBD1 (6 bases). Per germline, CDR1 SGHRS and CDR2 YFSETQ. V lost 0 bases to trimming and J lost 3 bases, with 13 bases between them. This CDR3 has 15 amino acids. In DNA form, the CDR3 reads TGCGCCAGCAGCTTGGCCATGGGACAAAACTACGAGCAGTACTTC. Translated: CASSLAMGQNYEQYF.

CDR3 in amino acids: CASSVGIGTGGDGYTF. The CDR3 coding sequence is TGTGCCAGCAGCGTAGGGATTGGGACAGGGGGCGACGGCTACACCTTC. The rearrangement links TRBV9 to TRBJ1-2, with TRBD1 matching over 12 bases. V dropped 0 bases and J dropped 8; count of bases not matched to a gene: 8. Germline values: CDR1 SGDLS, CDR2 YYNGEE. The CDR3 runs 16 residues.

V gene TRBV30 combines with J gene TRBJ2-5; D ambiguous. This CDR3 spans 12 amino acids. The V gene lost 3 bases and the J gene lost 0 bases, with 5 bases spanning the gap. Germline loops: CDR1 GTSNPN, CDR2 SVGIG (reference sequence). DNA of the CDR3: TGTGCCTGGAGCGCATACCAAGAGACCCAGTACTTC. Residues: CAWSAYQETQYF.

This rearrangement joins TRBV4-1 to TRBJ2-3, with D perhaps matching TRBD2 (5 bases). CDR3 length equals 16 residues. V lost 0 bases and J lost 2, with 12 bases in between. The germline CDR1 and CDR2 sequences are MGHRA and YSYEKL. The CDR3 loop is CASSQDMEAPTDTQYF. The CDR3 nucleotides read TGCGCCAGCAGCCAAGATATGGAGGCCCCCACAGATACGCAGTATTTT.